This T cell receptor (beta chain) comes out of a study of blood T cell repertoires in COVID-19. The trim removed 1 base at V and 3 bases at J, leaving 10 bases unmatched. Germline V CDR1 and CDR2: LNHNV, YYDKDF (reference sequence). There are 17 residues in the CDR3. Generated by immunoSEQ multiplex PCR, the TCRdb table keeps only in-frame clones and is missing some. Of tens of thousands of clones detected, 70% to 90% appear once; the ten largest clones hold 28%. The source of this sequence is an elderly woman with COVID-19, enrolled during active disease. The sequenced sample was peripheral blood. The chain carries TRBV15 and TRBJ1-2, with TRBD1 matching over 8 bases. CDR3 in amino acids: CATSRGGVAGGDYGYTF. The CDR3 DNA sequence: TGTGCCACCAGCAGAGGAGGGGTCGCAGGGGGCGACTATGGCTACACCTTC.